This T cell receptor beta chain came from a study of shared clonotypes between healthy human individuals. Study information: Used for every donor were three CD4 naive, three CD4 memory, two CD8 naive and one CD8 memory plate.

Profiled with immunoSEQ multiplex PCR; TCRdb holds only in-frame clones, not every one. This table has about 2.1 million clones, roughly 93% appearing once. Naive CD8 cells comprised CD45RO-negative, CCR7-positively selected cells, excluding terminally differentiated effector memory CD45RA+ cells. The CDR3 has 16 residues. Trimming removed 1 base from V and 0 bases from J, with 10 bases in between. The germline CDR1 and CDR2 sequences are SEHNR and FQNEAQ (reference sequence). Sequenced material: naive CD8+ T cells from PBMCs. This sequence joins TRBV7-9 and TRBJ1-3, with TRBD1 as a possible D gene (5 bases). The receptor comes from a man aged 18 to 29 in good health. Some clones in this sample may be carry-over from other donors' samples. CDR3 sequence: CASSLGQLFSGNTIYF. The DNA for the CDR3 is TGTGCCAGCAGCTTAGGACAGCTGTTCTCTGGAAACACCATATATTTT.